Shown below are 3 T cell receptor beta chains from a single sample sequenced in a study of CD8 T cells in Susac syndrome. Random hexamers were used to reverse transcribe the RNA input (roughly 0.5 to 1 ug). MiXCR was run by TCRdb on the immunoSEQ multiplex PCR reads, yielding one entry per CDR3 protein. The table shows 150,000 to 200,000 distinct CDR3 sequences, with around 94% occurring only once. The specimen sequenced was CD4+ T cells from PBMCs. The receptors here all came from a human donor in good health.

This clonotype was seen a single time. The chain joins TRBV29-1 to TRBJ1-1; D perhaps matches TRBD1 (6 bases). V lost 7 bases, J lost 0 bases, and 9 bases lay in between. Germline V gives CDR1 SQVTM, CDR2 ANQGSEA. The CDR3 sequence is 12 residues long. The CDR3 loop is CSGQDMNTEAFF. CDR3 sequence (DNA): TGCAGCGGACAGGACATGAACACTGAAGCTTTCTTT.

The rearrangement links TRBV4-3 to TRBJ2-7, with 10 bases matching TRBD2. The germline gives CDR1 LGHNA, CDR2 YSLEER. CDR3 length equals 15 residues. The trim removed 1 base at V and 5 bases at J, leaving 5 bases unmatched. The CDR3 DNA follows: TGCGCCAGCAGCCAAGCAAGAGCGGGGGGGGACGAGCAGTACTTC. Translated, it gives CASSQARAGGDEQYF.

The chain uses TRBV30 and TRBJ1-2; D is perhaps TRBD1 (5 bases). V lost 2 bases to trimming and J lost 0 bases, with 16 bases between them. Germline assignment: CDR1 GTSNPN and CDR2 SVGIG (reference sequence). The CDR3 runs to 16 residues. For the CDR3, the DNA is TGTGCCTGGAGTCTAATCCGACAGCCCACTAACTATGGCTACACCTTC. Its translation is CAWSLIRQPTNYGYTF.